What follows describes a single TCR beta chain. Antigen: not known. This sample stems from a study of PD-1 blockade in mismatch repair-deficient tumors. About the research overall: Enrolled about 2013-2016, patients had progressing, pretreated mismatch repair-deficient cancers of around 12 types.

TCRdb's table, derived via immunoSEQ multiplex PCR, lists solely in-frame clones and lacks some. Of tens of thousands of clones listed, roughly 85% are singletons. CDR3 length equals 11 residues. The germline gives CDR1 DFQATT, CDR2 SNEGSKA (reference sequence). V was clipped by 7 bases and J by 9 bases, with 16 bases between them. Every patient had mismatch repair deficiency by PCR or immunohistochemistry. TCR sequencing covered a few patients who responded to pembrolizumab. Overall study results and limits: Tumor-resident clones, often undetectable pretreatment in blood, expanded then contracted after pembrolizumab.

The receptor was isolated from an adult with mismatch repair-deficient cancer. The chain combines TRBV20-1 with TRBJ2-7; maybe TRBD2 (6 bases). This specimen was peripheral blood, taken about 76 weeks after starting pembrolizumab. CDR3 residues: CSVKPGDWQYF. DNA of the CDR3: TGCAGTGTGAAACCTGGGGACTGGCAGTACTTC.